This T cell receptor beta chain appears in the sequencing data of a study of cytomegalovirus exposure and HLA in healthy donors. Amplification used 60 Vbeta primers and 13 Jbeta primers. Generated by immunoSEQ multiplex PCR, the TCRdb table keeps only in-frame clones and is missing some. This sample has around 170,000 clones, with about three quarters found just once. This CDR3 is 12 amino acids long. Trimming removed 6 bases at V and 5 bases at J, with 10 bases between. Germline V lookup: CDR1 SGHAT, CDR2 FQNNGV. Specimen: PBMCs. This clonotype was obtained from a girl under 18 in good health and CMV-seronegative. The chain is built from TRBV11-2 and TRBJ1-2; D is possibly TRBD1 (6 bases). CDR3 residues: CASSAQGYGYTF. The DNA of the CDR3 is TGTGCCAGCAGTGCCCAGGGGTATGGCTACACCTTC. The full variable domain, rest sourced from reference TRBV11-2 and TRBJ1-2, is EAGVAQSPRYKIIEKRQSVAFWCNPISGHATLYWYQQILGQGPKLLIQFQNNGVVDDSQLPKDRFSAERLKGVDSTLKIQPAKLEDSAVYLCASSAQGYGYTFGSGTRLTVV.